This TCR beta chain was sequenced for a study of blood T cell repertoires in COVID-19 (TCRdb year 2020). Turning to the overall study: Samples from collaborators originated in the United States, Italy and Spain and spanned both the acute and convalescent phases of COVID-19. The prospective study material was composed of cDNA or gDNA derived from T cells, B-cell-depleted T cells, or PBMCs. Subjects who had been exposed to COVID-19, were actively infected with it, or had recovered from it provided the deeply sampled blood TCRbeta repertoires that made up the dataset. The repertoires were made available in a free public database intended to serve as a resource for research on the immune response to SARS-CoV-2. Samples came from the ongoing ImmuneRACE study (first 160 participants) plus 1,254 subjects from 6 global collaborators. A de-identified subject ID, COVID-19 status, age in years and sex were almost always included in the sample metadata. HLA class I and class II types, where available, came from metadata supplied by the sample provider rather than from assay-based typing.

One collaborating source in Seattle enrolled patients while the patients were actively infected and followed the patients over time throughout the course of disease. Whole blood was collected in K2EDTA tubes by collaborating institutions according to the institutions' own protocols. For TCRbeta analysis, collaborators shipped samples in one of three forms: frozen whole blood, isolated PBMCs, or DNA extracted from either of those sample types. Trimming costs V 5 bases and J 6 bases, and their ends lie 10 bases apart. Its CDR3 holds 12 amino acids, cysteine through phenylalanine. This entry keeps only the CDR3 DNA: 36 bases, framed from base 1. Here is what the overall study found, with its caveats: How much clinical and demographic metadata was included differed by source and by participant, and the metadata was provided uncurated.

About this clone itself: This clone's antigen is unknown. Base qualities are not provided; no much larger clone lies one nucleotide away. Within the sample, other DNA sequences also encode this same CDR3.

TCRbeta CDR3 regions were amplified from genomic DNA by means of the immunoSEQ Assay, a bias-controlled multiplex PCR. From the authors' description of their analysis: The number of nucleated cells in each sample was estimated from the amplification of reference gene primers within the assay. To quantify the absolute abundance of each unique TCRbeta CDR3 rearrangement, sequence reads were collapsed and filtered. For each sample, productive Simpson clonality was calculated as the square root of Simpson's diversity index across productive rearrangements. Entries here come from immuneACCESS through TCRdb and include only in-frame sequences with V and J called. Some clones fail to appear in such tables; in the studies checked, an unresolved V gene covers under half of the shortfall, and the cause of the remainder is unknown. V, J and clone size were drawn from that table, and D and trimming were deduced from the DNA. This sample is represented by about 160,000 clones; around nine tenths of them were singletons. In total, the top ten clones hold approximately 0.5% of the sample.

This clonotype was obtained from a man aged 55 to 69 with COVID-19, enrolled during active disease. The sample was peripheral blood. The chain is encoded by TRBV12-3 or TRBV12-4 joined to TRBJ1-2, with a tentative D gene TRBD1 over 6 matching bases. At the DNA level, the sequence is TGTGCCAGCAGTAGGAGGACAGATGGCTACACCTTC. This is translated as CASSRRTDGYTF.